This TCR beta chain was identified during a study of blood T cell repertoires in COVID-19. For the study at large: Sample material is recorded as cDNA or gDNA derived from T cells, B-cell-depleted T cells, or PBMCs.

V lost 7 bases and J lost 4, with 8 bases in between. The CDR3 runs 12 residues. Per germline, CDR1 SNHLY and CDR2 FYNNEI. Authors' methods: Amplification from reference gene primers served as the basis for estimated nucleated cell counts. The method was immunoSEQ multiplex PCR; TCRdb's version includes in-frame clones alone and lacks a portion of them. V and J calls and clone size are given by that table; D and trimming were obtained from the DNA. Of around 29,000 clones listed, 70% to 90% are singletons. The V call is TRBV2, the J call TRBJ2-4, with D possibly matching TRBD2 (5 bases). This receptor was obtained from a human donor in a cohort sampled during active COVID-19. Sequenced input: peripheral blood. The CDR3 sequence is CASMGGKNIQYF. The DNA of the CDR3 is TGTGCCAGCATGGGCGGGAAAAACATTCAGTACTTC.